The clone carrying this T cell receptor (beta chain) was found once. The record originates from a study of OX40 agonist ivuxolimab in advanced cancers. Only in-frame clones appear in the TCRdb table, and some are missing; sequencing was by immunoSEQ multiplex PCR. In the table there are roughly 13,000 clones, roughly three quarters of which are singletons. The V gene lost 6 bases and the J gene lost 7 bases, with 13 bases spanning the gap. This CDR3 is built from 14 residues. In germline, CDR1 is SEHNR, CDR2 FQNEAQ (reference sequence). Sequencing used CD4+ or CD8+ T cells sorted from blood, obtained in a trial of the OX40 agonist ivuxolimab. The chain is built from TRBV7-9 and TRBJ1-6; D gene ambiguous. The sequence came from an adult with an advanced solid tumor such as melanoma, head and neck, liver or kidney cancer. CDR3 residues: CASSTSELNSPLHF. CDR3 sequence (DNA): TGTGCCAGCAGTACATCAGAACTCAATTCACCCCTCCACTTT. The full variable domain, in which reference TRBV7-9 and TRBJ1-6 provide the parts outside the CDR3, is DTGVSQNPRHKITKRGQNVTFRCDPISEHNRLYWYRQTLGQGPEFLTYFQNEAQLEKSRLLSDRFSAERPKGSFSTLEIQRTEQGDSAMYLCASSTSELNSPLHFGNGTRLTVT.